This T cell receptor beta chain comes out of a study of T cell responses to AZD1222 COVID-19 vaccine. Study results and limitations: Across the whole spike, CD4 TCRs peaked at regions 160-218 and 743-854.

Points on this clone: What it binds is unknown.

TCRdb's copy holds only in-frame clones and misses some; the assay was immunoSEQ multiplex PCR. The sample lists roughly 190,000 clones, approximately 90% occurring once. Germline V lookup: CDR1 LGHNA, CDR2 YSLEER. This CDR3 region has 15 residues. V lost 4 bases, J lost 2 bases, and 13 bases lay in between. This clonotype originated in an adult who received the AZD1222 COVID-19 vaccine. This chain uses TRBV4-3 with TRBJ2-3; maybe TRBD2 (7 bases). Sequencing was performed on peripheral blood, taken 28 days after the second AZD1222 dose. This chain's CDR3 is CASSRGLADTDTQYF. CDR3 bases: TGCGCCAGCAGCCGGGGGCTAGCGGACACAGATACGCAGTATTTT.